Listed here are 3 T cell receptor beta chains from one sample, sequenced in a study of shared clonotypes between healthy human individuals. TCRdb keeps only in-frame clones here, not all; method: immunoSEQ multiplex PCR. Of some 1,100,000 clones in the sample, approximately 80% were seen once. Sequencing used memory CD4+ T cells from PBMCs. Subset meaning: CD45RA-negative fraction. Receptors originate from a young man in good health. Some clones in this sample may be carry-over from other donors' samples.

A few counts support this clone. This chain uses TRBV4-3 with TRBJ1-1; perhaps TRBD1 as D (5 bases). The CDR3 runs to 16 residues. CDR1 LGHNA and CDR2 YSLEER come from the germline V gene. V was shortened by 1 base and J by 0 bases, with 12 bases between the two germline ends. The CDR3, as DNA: TGCGCCAGCAGCCAAGGGGTGTGGGGGATGAACACTGAAGCTTTCTTT. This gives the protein CASSQGVWGMNTEAFF.

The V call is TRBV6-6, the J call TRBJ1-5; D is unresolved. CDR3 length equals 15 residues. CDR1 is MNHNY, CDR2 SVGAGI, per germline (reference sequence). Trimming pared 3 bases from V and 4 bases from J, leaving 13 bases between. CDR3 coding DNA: TGTGCCAGCAGTTATCAGGAACAGCAAAATCAGCCCCAGCATTTT. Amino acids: CASSYQEQQNQPQHF.

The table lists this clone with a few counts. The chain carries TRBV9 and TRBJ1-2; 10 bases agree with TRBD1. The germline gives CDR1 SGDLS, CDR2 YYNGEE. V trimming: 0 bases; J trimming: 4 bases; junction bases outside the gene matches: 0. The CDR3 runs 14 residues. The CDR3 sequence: CASSVGTGGYGYTF. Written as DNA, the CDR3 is TGTGCCAGCAGCGTAGGGACAGGGGGCTATGGCTACACCTTC.